A selection of T cell receptor beta chains follows, all from one sample in a study of T cell changes during pregnancy in multiple sclerosis. Clones were sequenced by immunoSEQ multiplex PCR, and TCRdb holds only the in-frame ones, with some missing. In the table there are 70,000 to 100,000 clones, 90% to 95% of which are singletons. Here the sequenced sample was peripheral blood, taken in the third trimester of pregnancy. These receptors all come from a female donor with multiple sclerosis, enrolled in a pregnancy study. The CDR3 runs from the conserved cysteine through the conserved F or W. The D gene is left open where the match is weak. Clone size is shown for a subset of rows, as once, few, many or a class of expanded clone.

d_call	clone_size	v_call	j_call	cdr3_aa	cdr3_nt
-	few	TRBV29-1	TRBJ1-1	CSVVFSGAFF	TGCAGCGTTGTGTTTTCGGGAGCTTTCTTT
-	-	TRBV11-2	TRBJ2-7	CASSQGQPSIRF	TGTGCCAGCAGCCAGGGTCAGCCTTCTATCCGCTTC
-	-	TRBV6-6	TRBJ2-4	CASSTVTGLNIQYF	TGTGCCAGCAGTACGGTCACAGGGCTAAACATTCAGTACTTC
-	-	TRBV21-1	TRBJ2-7	CASSKVAGIEYEQYF	TGTGCCAGCAGCAAAGTGGCGGGAATAGAATACGAGCAGTACTTC
TRBD1	-	TRBV30	TRBJ2-3	CAWSLGDRGFTDTQYF	TGTGCCTGGAGTTTAGGAGACAGGGGATTCACAGATACGCAGTATTTT
TRBD2	once	TRBV7-8	TRBJ2-1	CASSLALAVYNEQFF	TGTGCCAGCAGCTTAGCACTAGCGGTTTACAATGAGCAGTTCTTC
TRBD1	-	TRBV10-3	TRBJ2-7	CAISQQGDEQYF	TGTGCCATCAGTCAGCAGGGGGACGAGCAGTACTTC
TRBD2	-	TRBV27	TRBJ2-1	CASSFISGFDEQFF	TGTGCCAGCAGTTTTATTAGCGGGTTCGATGAGCAGTTCTTC
TRBD2	once	TRBV13	TRBJ2-7	CASSLVPSGTTYSYEQYF	TGTGCCAGCAGCTTAGTTCCTAGCGGGACGACCTACTCCTACGAGCAGTACTTC
TRBD2	once	TRBV30	TRBJ2-1	CAWDRLAAYNEQFF	TGTGCCTGGGATCGACTAGCCGCGTACAATGAGCAGTTCTTC
-	-	TRBV6-4	TRBJ2-1	CASRRDSSYNEQFF	TGTGCCAGCAGGAGGGATAGCTCCTACAATGAGCAGTTCTTC
TRBD1	once	TRBV28	TRBJ1-4	CASSLQGARGEKLFF	TGTGCCAGCAGTTTGCAGGGGGCGAGGGGTGAAAAACTGTTTTTT
TRBD1	-	TRBV5-1	TRBJ1-4	CASRPSGQGNEKLFF	TGCGCCAGCAGACCCTCGGGACAGGGCAATGAAAAACTGTTTTTT
TRBD2	-	TRBV15	TRBJ2-1	CATRSSGSGNEQFF	TGTGCCACCAGATCTAGCGGGAGTGGTAATGAGCAGTTCTTC
TRBD2	-	TRBV7-2	TRBJ2-1	CASSLTSGAYNEQFF	TGTGCCAGCAGCCTCACTAGCGGGGCCTACAATGAGCAGTTCTTC
TRBD1	-	TRBV27	TRBJ2-1	CASSQTGGFTYNEQFF	TGTGCCAGCAGTCAGACAGGGGGCTTTACCTACAATGAGCAGTTCTTC
-	once	TRBV25-1	TRBJ1-1	CASSVTGVTEAFF	TGTGCCAGCAGTGTCACAGGAGTTACTGAAGCTTTCTTT
-	-	TRBV19	TRBJ2-5	CASSTPFSGETQYF	TGTGCCAGTAGTACCCCATTTTCGGGGGAGACCCAGTACTTC
TRBD1	-	TRBV6-5	TRBJ1-3	CASSYSGQGLNTIYF	TGTGCCAGCAGTTACTCCGGACAGGGGTTGAACACCATATATTTT
-	-	TRBV18	TRBJ2-5	CASSSGFQETQYF	TGTGCCAGCTCAAGCGGCTTCCAAGAGACCCAGTACTTC
TRBD2	-	TRBV10-1	TRBJ2-7	CASSEKNSGLLIYEQYF	TGCGCCAGCAGTGAAAAGAATTCGGGACTATTGATATACGAGCAGTACTTC
-	-	TRBV28	TRBJ1-1	CASSSGDGEAFF	TGTGCCAGCAGTTCAGGGGACGGTGAAGCTTTCTTT
-	-	TRBV7-9	TRBJ1-2	CASSFSPRRKRGYTF	TGTGCCAGCAGCTTCTCCCCCCGACGCAAGAGGGGCTACACCTTC
TRBD1	-	TRBV29-1	TRBJ2-4	CSVDPGQGNIQYF	TGCAGCGTCGACCCGGGACAGGGGAACATTCAGTACTTC
-	-	TRBV28	TRBJ2-3	CASKDTRTDTQYF	TGTGCCAGCAAGGACACCCGCACAGATACGCAGTATTTT
-	-	TRBV6-1	TRBJ1-3	CATRSSGNTIYF	TGTGCCACCAGGAGCTCTGGAAACACCATATATTTT
TRBD1	-	TRBV18	TRBJ2-7	CASSPTGQGYEQYF	TGTGCCAGCTCACCAACGGGACAGGGCTACGAGCAGTACTTC
-	once	TRBV2	TRBJ2-1	CASRQAPSNEQFF	TGTGCCAGCAGGCAGGCACCCTCGAATGAGCAGTTCTTC
-	-	TRBV5-6	TRBJ2-5	CASSLQAGETQYF	TGTGCCAGCAGCTTACAGGCTGGGGAGACCCAGTACTTC
TRBD2	-	TRBV13	TRBJ2-7	CASSLEASGYSYEQYF	TGTGCCAGCAGCTTAGAGGCTAGCGGGTACTCCTACGAGCAGTACTTC
-	-	TRBV25-1	TRBJ2-7	CASSEFLGGEQYF	TGTGCCAGCAGTGAATTCCTGGGAGGCGAGCAGTACTTC
-	-	TRBV6-5	TRBJ2-1	CASTSLAASYNEQFF	TGTGCCAGCACCTCTCTAGCAGCCTCCTACAATGAGCAGTTCTTC
-	-	TRBV10-1	TRBJ1-2	CASSEIGIARRGYGYTF	TGCGCCAGCAGTGAGATCGGAATTGCGAGGAGGGGCTATGGCTACACCTTC
TRBD2	-	TRBV27	TRBJ2-5	CASIPTGGRAAQETQYF	TGTGCCAGCATCCCTACTGGCGGGAGGGCCGCGCAAGAGACCCAGTACTTC
-	-	TRBV7-9	TRBJ2-1	CASSLEGINEQFF	TGTGCCAGCAGCTTAGAGGGGATTAATGAGCAGTTCTTC
TRBD1	-	TRBV15	TRBJ2-3	CATSIYGGRGSTDTQYF	TGTGCCACCAGCATCTATGGGGGCAGGGGGAGCACAGATACGCAGTATTTT
TRBD1	-	TRBV6-6	TRBJ2-1	CASTGQGVFDEQFF	TGTGCCAGCACGGGACAGGGGGTGTTCGATGAGCAGTTCTTC
-	-	TRBV6-1	TRBJ1-3	CASSEGGSHSGNTIYF	TGTGCCAGCAGTGAAGGCGGCAGTCACTCTGGAAACACCATATATTTT
-	-	TRBV10-3	TRBJ2-5	CAISPLGNRMGGETQYF	TGTGCCATCTCCCCTCTAGGTAACAGGATGGGTGGTGAGACCCAGTACTTC
-	-	TRBV5-1	TRBJ2-5	CASSLEETQYF	TGCGCCAGCAGCCTCGAAGAGACCCAGTACTTC
-	-	TRBV11-1	TRBJ1-2	CASSSGQLYGYTF	TGTGCCAGCAGCTCTGGACAGCTTTATGGCTACACCTTC
TRBD2	-	TRBV27	TRBJ2-7	CASRWGGLAGAPEQYF	TGTGCCAGCCGTTGGGGAGGACTAGCGGGGGCTCCCGAGCAGTACTTC
TRBD2	once	TRBV4-2	TRBJ2-3	CASSQGSGRTTDTQYF	TGTGCCAGCAGCCAAGGTAGCGGGAGGACCACAGATACGCAGTATTTT
TRBD2	-	TRBV16	TRBJ2-1	CASSRNVAGGGEQFF	TGTGCCAGCAGCCGGAATGTAGCGGGAGGTGGTGAGCAGTTCTTC
-	-	TRBV19	TRBJ2-4	CASSIYRVENIQYF	TGTGCCAGTAGTATCTACAGGGTCGAAAACATTCAGTACTTC
-	-	TRBV5-4	TRBJ2-7	CASSLSARGRYEQYF	TGTGCCAGCAGCTTGTCCGCGCGGGGTCGCTACGAGCAGTACTTC
-	once	TRBV19	TRBJ1-1	CASSSNPTDMNTEAFF	TGTGCCAGTAGTTCGAACCCGACAGATATGAACACTGAAGCTTTCTTT
-	once	TRBV29-1	TRBJ1-4	CSVEVAGVHEKLFF	TGCAGCGTTGAGGTGGCAGGGGTACATGAAAAACTGTTTTTT
-	-	TRBV2	TRBJ1-5	CASRVGRANQPQHF	TGTGCCAGCCGAGTCGGCAGGGCAAATCAGCCCCAGCATTTT
TRBD2	-	TRBV6-5	TRBJ2-5	CASSGPVWGGETQYF	TGTGCCAGCAGTGGCCCGGTGTGGGGGGGAGAGACCCAGTACTTC
-	-	TRBV5-1	TRBJ2-5	CASSLGRKRETQYF	TGCGCCAGCAGCTTAGGGAGGAAAAGGGAGACCCAGTACTTC
TRBD2	-	TRBV5-4	TRBJ2-1	CASSFDLAAYNEQFF	TGTGCCAGCAGCTTTGACCTAGCGGCCTACAATGAGCAGTTCTTC
-	-	TRBV5-1	TRBJ2-2	CASSLGGSWELFF	TGCGCCAGCAGCTTGGGTGGGAGCTGGGAGCTGTTTTTT